The present entry profiles one T cell receptor beta chain with its context. The data derive from a study of OX40 agonist ivuxolimab in advanced cancers. At the level of the study: Clinicians treated patients with ivuxolimab, an agonistic anti-OX40 (CD134) antibody.

V was clipped by 3 bases and J by 5 bases; unmatched bases: 11. Germline values: CDR1 SGHRS, CDR2 YFSETQ. This CDR3 region has 18 residues. The assay was immunoSEQ multiplex PCR, and TCRdb's table has in-frame clones only and misses some. Among approximately 28,000 clones listed, more than 70% were seen once. This chain links TRBV5-1 with TRBJ2-3, with 14 bases that match TRBD2. The source is an adult with an advanced solid tumor such as melanoma, head and neck, liver or kidney cancer. Specimen: CD4+ or CD8+ T cells sorted from blood, collected in a trial of the OX40 agonist ivuxolimab. Written as DNA, the CDR3 is TGCGCCAGCAGCTGGGTCCCGGGACTAGCGGGAGCCGTAGATACGCAGTATTTT. Amino acids: CASSWVPGLAGAVDTQYF. Full variable domain (rest looked up from reference TRBV5-1 and TRBJ2-3): KAGVTQTPRYLIKTRGQQVTLSCSPISGHRSVSWYQQTPGQGLQFLFEYFSETQRNKGNFPGRFSGRQFSNSRSEMNVSTLELGDSALYLCASSWVPGLAGAVDTQYFGPGTRLTVL.